The following is a T cell receptor (beta chain) sequence with its context. This record belongs to a study of blood T cells in healthy people across ages. Each sample yielded at least 6 million isolated PBMCs. A J-beta primer mix and a sample-barcoded 5' primer were used in a second PCR of about 6 to 12 cycles. Template switching added a 12-random-nucleotide identifier to every cDNA molecule. TCRdb independently ran MiXCR on the 5' RACE reads; one entry per CDR3 protein. This sample yields 1.5 million to 2 million distinct CDR3 sequences, of which about 28% are seen a single time; roughly 8.2% belongs to the top ten. Germline values: CDR1 MDHEN, CDR2 SYDVKM. There are 14 residues in the CDR3. V shed 6 bases and J 1 base; nucleotides not matched to a gene: 4.

The sample was blood. The source of this sequence is a woman younger than 45 in good health. V gene TRBV28 combines with J gene TRBJ2-7; 9 nucleotides line up with TRBD1. The CDR3 bases are TGTGCCAGCAGAGGACAGGGGCTTTCCTACGAGCAGTACTTC. Translation gives CASRGQGLSYEQYF.